This TCR beta chain was profiled in a study of T cells in Graves' hyperthyroidism and ophthalmopathy. CDR1 and CDR2 (germline): SEHNR, FQNEAQ (reference sequence). The CDR3 is made up of 13 amino acids. V was clipped by 1 base and J by 9 bases, with 12 bases between them. There are many counts of this clonotype. From RNA transcripts, TCR beta CDR3 regions were amplified. During a first-round RT-PCR of the TCR CDR3, the HTBI primer set was used. Each CDR3 protein gets one entry after TCRdb re-called the multiplex PCR reads with MiXCR. This sample yields 270,000 or so distinct CDR3 sequences, of which around 15% are seen a single time; more than 30% belongs to the top ten. Patients showing uncontrolled infection, other autoimmune disease, pregnancy or lactation were ineligible.

The rearrangement joins TRBV7-9 to TRBJ1-1; D not resolved. Sequenced: blood. The sequence derives from a woman aged 45-65 years with Graves' hyperthyroidism that later progressed to Graves' ophthalmopathy. CDR3 in amino acids: CASSLDTGVKAFF. The DNA for the CDR3 is TGTGCCAGCAGCTTAGATACGGGAGTAAAAGCTTTCTTT.